What follows describes a single T cell receptor beta chain. The authors ran a second PCR of roughly 6 to 12 cycles using a sample-barcoded 5' primer and a J-beta primer mix. MiXCR was run by TCRdb on the 5' RACE reads, yielding one entry per CDR3 protein. The sample comprises fewer than 700,000 distinct CDR3 sequences, 47% of which are singletons, and about 22% rests with the top ten. This sample was included in a study of blood T cells in healthy people across ages. This clonotype originated in an elderly man in good health. Sequencing was carried out using blood.

The CDR3 sequence is CSAHRTGDIYEQYF. The CDR3 DNA is TGCAGTGCTCATCGGACAGGGGATATCTACGAGCAGTACTTC. This chain uses TRBV20-1 with TRBJ2-7; 9 bases line up with TRBD1. Germline V gene data show CDR1 as DFQATT and CDR2 as SNEGSKA (reference sequence). This CDR3 has 14 residues. V was clipped by 5 bases and J by 3 bases; unmatched bases: 8.